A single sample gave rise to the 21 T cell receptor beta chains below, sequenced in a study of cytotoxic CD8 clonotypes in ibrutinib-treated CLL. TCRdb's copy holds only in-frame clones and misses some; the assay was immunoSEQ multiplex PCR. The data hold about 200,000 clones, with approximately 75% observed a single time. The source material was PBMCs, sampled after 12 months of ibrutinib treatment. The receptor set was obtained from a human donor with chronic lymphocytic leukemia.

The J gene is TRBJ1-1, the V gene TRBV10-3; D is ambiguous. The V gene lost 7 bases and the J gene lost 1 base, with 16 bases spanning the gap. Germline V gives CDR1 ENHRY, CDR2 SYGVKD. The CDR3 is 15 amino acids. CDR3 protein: CAINSQGRANTEAFF. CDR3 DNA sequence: TGTGCCATCAACTCCCAAGGACGGGCGAACACTGAAGCTTTCTTT.

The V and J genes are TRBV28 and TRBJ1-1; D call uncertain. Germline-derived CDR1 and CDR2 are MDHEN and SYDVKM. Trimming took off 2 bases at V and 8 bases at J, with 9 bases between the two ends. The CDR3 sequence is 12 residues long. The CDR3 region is CASSLQFREAFF. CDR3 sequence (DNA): TGTGCCAGCAGTTTACAATTCAGAGAAGCTTTCTTT.

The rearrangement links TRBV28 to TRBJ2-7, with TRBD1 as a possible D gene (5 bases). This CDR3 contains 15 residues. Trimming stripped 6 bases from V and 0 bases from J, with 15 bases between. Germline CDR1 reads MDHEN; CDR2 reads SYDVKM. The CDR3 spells CASRGETSSSYEQYF. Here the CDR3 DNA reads TGTGCCAGCAGAGGGGAAACCTCGAGCTCCTACGAGCAGTACTTC. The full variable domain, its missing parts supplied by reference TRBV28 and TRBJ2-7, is DVKVTQSSRYLVKRTGEKVFLECVQDMDHENMFWYRQDPGLGLRLIYFSYDVKMKEKGDIPEGYSVSREKKERFSLILESASTNQTSMYLCASRGETSSSYEQYFGPGTRLTVT.

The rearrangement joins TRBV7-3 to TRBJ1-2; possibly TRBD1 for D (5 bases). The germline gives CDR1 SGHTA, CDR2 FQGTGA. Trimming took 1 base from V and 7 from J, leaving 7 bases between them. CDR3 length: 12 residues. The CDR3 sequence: CASSLRGVGYTF. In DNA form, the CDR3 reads TGTGCCAGCAGCTTAAGAGGGGTTGGCTACACCTTC.

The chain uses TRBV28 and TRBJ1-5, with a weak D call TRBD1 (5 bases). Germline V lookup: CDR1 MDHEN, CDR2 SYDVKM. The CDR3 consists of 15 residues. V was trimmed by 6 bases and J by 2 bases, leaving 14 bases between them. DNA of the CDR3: TGTGCCAGCAGCGGTGGGGGTGGGGGCAATCAGCCCCAGCATTTT. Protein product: CASSGGGGGNQPQHF.

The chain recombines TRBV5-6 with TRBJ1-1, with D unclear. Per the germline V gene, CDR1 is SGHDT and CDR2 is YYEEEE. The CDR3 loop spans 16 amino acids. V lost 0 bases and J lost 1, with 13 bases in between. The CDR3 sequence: CASSLGGLYSNTEAFF. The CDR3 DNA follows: TGTGCCAGCAGCTTGGGGGGATTGTATTCGAACACTGAAGCTTTCTTT.

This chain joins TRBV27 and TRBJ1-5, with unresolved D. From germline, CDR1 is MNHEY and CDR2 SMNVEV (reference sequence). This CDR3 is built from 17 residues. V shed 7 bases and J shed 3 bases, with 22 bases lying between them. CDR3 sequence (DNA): TGTGCCAGCAACTGGGCCAAGGAGAGGGATAACAATCAGCCCCAGCATTTT. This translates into CASNWAKERDNNQPQHF.

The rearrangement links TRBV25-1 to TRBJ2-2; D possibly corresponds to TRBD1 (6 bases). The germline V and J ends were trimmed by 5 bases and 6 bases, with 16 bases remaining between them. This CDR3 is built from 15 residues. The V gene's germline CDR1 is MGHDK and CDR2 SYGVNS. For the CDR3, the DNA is TGTGCCAGCAGTCCAGGACAGCTGATCGCCGGGGAGCTGTTTTTT. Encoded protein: CASSPGQLIAGELFF.

The CDR3 DNA is TGTGCCAGCAGACGGGACAGGGTCTCCGGGAAACTGTTTTTT. Protein: CASRRDRVSGKLFF. The chain combines TRBV5-6 with TRBJ1-4; 9 bases align to TRBD1. V lost 5 bases and J lost 11; bases outside the gene matches: 10. Germline CDR1 reads SGHDT; CDR2 reads YYEEEE. CDR3 length: 14 residues.

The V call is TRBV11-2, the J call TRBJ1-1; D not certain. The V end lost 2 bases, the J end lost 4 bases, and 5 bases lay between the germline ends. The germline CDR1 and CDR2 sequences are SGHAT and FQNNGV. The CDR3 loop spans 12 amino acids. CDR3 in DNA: TGTGCCAGCAGCTTATCGAGCACTGAAGCTTTCTTT. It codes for CASSLSSTEAFF.

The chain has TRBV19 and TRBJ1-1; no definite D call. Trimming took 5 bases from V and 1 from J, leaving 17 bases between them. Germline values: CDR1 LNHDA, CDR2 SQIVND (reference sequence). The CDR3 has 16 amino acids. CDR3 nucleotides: TGTGCCAGTAGTCCTGGACCCCTCGGGTGGAACACTGAAGCTTTCTTT. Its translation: CASSPGPLGWNTEAFF.

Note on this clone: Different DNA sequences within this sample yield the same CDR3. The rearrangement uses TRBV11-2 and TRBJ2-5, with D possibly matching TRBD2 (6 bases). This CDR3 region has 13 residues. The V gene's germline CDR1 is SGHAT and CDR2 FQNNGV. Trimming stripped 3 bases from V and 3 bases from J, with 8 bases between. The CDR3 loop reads CASSFSGEETQYF. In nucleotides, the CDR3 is TGTGCCAGCAGCTTTAGCGGAGAAGAGACCCAGTACTTC.

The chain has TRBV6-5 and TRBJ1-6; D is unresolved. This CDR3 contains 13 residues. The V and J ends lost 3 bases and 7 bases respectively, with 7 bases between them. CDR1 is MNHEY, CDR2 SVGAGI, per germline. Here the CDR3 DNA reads TGTGCCAGCAGTTATGAGGAGAATTCACCCCTCCACTTT. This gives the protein CASSYEENSPLHF.

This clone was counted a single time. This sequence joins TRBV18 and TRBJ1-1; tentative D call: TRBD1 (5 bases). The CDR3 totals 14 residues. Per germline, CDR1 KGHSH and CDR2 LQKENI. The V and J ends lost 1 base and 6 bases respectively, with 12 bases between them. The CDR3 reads CASSPRTMGAEAFF. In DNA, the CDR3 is TGTGCCAGCTCACCACGAACCATGGGGGCTGAAGCTTTCTTT.

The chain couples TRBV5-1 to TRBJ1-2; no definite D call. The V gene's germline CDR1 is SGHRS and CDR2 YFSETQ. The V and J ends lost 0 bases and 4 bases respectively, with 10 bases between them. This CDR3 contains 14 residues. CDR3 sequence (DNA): TGCGCCAGCAGCTTGGAGGGATCCCTCTATGGCTACACCTTC. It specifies CASSLEGSLYGYTF.

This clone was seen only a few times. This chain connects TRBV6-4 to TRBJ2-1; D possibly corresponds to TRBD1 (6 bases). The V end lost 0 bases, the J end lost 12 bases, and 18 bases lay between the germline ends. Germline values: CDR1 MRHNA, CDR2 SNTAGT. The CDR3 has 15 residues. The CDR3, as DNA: TGTGCCAGCAGTGACTCATTAGGGGGAGAAGCCAGGCAGTTCTTC. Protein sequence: CASSDSLGGEARQFF.

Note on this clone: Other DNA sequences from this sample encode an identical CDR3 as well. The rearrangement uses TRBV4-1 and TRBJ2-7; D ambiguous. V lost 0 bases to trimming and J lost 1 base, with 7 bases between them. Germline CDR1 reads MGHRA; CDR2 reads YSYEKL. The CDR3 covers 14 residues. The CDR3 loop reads CASSQDPASYEQYF. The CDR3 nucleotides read TGCGCCAGCAGCCAAGACCCGGCGTCCTACGAGCAGTACTTC.

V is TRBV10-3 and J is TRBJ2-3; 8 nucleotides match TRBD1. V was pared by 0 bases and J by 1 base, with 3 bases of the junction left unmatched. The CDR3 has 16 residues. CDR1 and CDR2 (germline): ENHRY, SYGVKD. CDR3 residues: CAISESPGQGTDTQYF. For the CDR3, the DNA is TGTGCCATCAGTGAGTCGCCGGGACAGGGCACAGATACGCAGTATTTT.

CDR3 sequence reads: CASITNGGLEPQHF. The CDR3 region has the DNA TGTGCCAGCATCACTAATGGGGGGTTGGAGCCCCAGCATTTT. The chain recombines TRBV5-4 with TRBJ1-5, with D possibly matching TRBD1 (5 bases). This CDR3 comprises 14 residues. CDR1 SGHNT and CDR2 YYREEE come from the germline V gene (reference sequence). V was cut by 6 bases and J by 8 bases, with 18 bases left in between.

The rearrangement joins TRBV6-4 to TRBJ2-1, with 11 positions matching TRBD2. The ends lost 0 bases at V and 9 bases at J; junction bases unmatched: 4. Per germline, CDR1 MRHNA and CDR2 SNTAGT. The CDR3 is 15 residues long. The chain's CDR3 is CASSDSASGRPEQFF. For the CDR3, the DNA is TGTGCCAGCAGTGACTCGGCTAGCGGGAGGCCTGAGCAGTTCTTC.

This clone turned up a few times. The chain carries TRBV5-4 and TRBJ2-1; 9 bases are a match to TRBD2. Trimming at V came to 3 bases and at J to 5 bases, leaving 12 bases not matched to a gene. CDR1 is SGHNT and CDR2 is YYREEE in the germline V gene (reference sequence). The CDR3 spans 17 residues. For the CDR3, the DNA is TGTGCCAGCAGCTACCCCGTGGCGGGAGGGTATGACAATGAGCAGTTCTTC. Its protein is CASSYPVAGGYDNEQFF.